Here is one T cell receptor beta chain with its context. The target antigen is unknown. Germline V gene sequence: CDR1 MNHEY, CDR2 SMNVEV (reference sequence). The CDR3 covers 15 residues. The V end was cut by 1 base, the J end by 2 bases, with 10 bases between. The record originates from a study of a mutant IDH1 vaccine in newly diagnosed glioma. For the study at large: Patients got their first vaccination 4-6 weeks after radiotherapy alone, or with temozolomide cycles. Every participant had undergone radiotherapy, temozolomide, or both before, and most underwent both.

Time point specified: week 11, during vaccination. Every vaccine dose comprised 300 ug of mutant IDH1 20-mer peptide plus topical imiquimod. The table came from immunoSEQ multiplex PCR; TCRdb's copy has only in-frame clones and leaves some out. The sample shows around 41,000 clones, roughly 84% of them seen only once. This rearrangement joins TRBV27 to TRBJ2-3; D not certain. This receptor was identified in a man aged 35-49 years with glioma. The specimen was PBMCs, collected from a glioma patient whose treatment included an IDH1 peptide vaccine. CDR3 loop: CASSLLGIYTDTQYF. Written as DNA, the CDR3 is TGTGCCAGCAGTTTATTAGGGATTTACACAGATACGCAGTATTTT.